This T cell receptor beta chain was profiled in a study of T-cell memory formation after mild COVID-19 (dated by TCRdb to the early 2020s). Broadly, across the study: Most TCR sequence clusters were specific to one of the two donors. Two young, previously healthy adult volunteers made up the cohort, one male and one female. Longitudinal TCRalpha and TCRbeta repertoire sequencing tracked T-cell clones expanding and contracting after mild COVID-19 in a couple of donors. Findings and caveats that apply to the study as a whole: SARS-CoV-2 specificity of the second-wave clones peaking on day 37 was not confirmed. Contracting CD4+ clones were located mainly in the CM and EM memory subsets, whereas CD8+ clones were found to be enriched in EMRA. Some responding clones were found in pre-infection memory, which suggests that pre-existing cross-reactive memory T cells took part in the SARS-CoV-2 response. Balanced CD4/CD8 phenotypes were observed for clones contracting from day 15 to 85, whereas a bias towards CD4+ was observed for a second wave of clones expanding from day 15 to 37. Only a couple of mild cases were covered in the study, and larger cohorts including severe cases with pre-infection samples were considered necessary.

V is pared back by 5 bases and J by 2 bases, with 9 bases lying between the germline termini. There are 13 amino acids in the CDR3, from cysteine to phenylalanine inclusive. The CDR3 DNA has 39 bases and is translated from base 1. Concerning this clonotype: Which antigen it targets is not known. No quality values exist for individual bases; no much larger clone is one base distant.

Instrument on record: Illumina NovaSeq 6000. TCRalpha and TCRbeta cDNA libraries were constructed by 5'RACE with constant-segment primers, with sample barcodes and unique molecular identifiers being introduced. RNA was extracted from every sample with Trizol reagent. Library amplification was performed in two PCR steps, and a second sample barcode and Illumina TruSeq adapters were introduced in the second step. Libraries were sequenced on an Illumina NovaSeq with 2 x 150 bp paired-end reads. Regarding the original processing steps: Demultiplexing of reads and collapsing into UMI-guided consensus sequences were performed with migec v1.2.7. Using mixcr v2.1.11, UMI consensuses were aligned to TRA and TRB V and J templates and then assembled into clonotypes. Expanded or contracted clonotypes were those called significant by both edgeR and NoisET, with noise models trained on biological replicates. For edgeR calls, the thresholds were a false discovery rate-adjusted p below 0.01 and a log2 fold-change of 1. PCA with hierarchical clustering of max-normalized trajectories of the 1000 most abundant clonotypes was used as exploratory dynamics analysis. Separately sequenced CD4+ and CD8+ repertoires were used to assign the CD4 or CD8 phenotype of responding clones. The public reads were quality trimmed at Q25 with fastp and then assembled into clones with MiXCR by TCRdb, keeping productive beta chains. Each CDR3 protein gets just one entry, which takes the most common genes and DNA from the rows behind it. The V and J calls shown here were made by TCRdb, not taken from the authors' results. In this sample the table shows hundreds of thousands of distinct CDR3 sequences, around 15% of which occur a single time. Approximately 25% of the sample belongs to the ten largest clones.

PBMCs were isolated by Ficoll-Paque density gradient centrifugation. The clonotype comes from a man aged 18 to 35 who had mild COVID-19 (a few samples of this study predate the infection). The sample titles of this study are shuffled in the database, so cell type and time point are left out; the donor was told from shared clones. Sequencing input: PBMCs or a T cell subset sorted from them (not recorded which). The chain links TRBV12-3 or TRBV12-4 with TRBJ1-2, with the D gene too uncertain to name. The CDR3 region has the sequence CASSLQPNYGYTF. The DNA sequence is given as TGTGCCAGCAGTCTTCAGCCGAACTATGGCTACACCTTC.